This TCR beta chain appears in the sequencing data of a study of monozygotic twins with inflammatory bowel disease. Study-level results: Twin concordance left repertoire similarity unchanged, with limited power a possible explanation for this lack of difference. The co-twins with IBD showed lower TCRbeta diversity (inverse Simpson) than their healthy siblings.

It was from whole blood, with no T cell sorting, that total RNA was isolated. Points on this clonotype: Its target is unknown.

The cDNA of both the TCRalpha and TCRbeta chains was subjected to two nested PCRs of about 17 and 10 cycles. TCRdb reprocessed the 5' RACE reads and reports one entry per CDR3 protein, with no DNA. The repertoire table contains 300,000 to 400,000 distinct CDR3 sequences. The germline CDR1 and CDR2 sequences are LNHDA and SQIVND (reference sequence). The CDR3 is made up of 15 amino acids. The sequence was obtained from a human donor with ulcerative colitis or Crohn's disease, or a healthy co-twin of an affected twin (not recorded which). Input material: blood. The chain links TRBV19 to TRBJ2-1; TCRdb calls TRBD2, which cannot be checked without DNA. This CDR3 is CASSTQGSRGAEQFF.